This T cell receptor (beta chain) is from a study of cytomegalovirus exposure and HLA in healthy donors. Study-wide results and limits: A later analysis linked 15,000 to 20,000 TCR beta sequences to HLA alleles at 0.05 false discovery rate.

As for this clone: What it binds is unknown.

The PCR used 60 Vbeta and 13 Jbeta primers. Using immunoSEQ multiplex PCR, the repertoire was profiled, and TCRdb retains in-frame clones only, with some absent. The sample includes 170,000 or so clones, approximately 80% of them seen just once. Per germline, CDR1 MNHEY and CDR2 SMNVEV (reference sequence). Trimming removed 6 bases at V and 3 bases at J, with 18 bases between. There are 15 residues in the CDR3. The V call is TRBV27, the J call TRBJ2-7; a weak D match, TRBD1 (6 bases). The origin of this receptor is a woman between 45 and 60 years old in good health and CMV-seropositive. Sequencing was carried out using PBMCs. CDR3: CASRHLTGFGYEQYF. Written as DNA, the CDR3 is TGTGCCAGCAGACATTTAACAGGGTTCGGCTACGAGCAGTACTTC.